These 15 T cell receptor beta chains share one sample of origin, sequenced in a study of cytomegalovirus exposure and HLA in healthy donors. PCR involved 60 Vbeta and 13 Jbeta primers. Clones were read by immunoSEQ multiplex PCR, and TCRdb kept only the in-frame ones, dropping some. The data show 250,000 to 350,000 clones, roughly two thirds seen once. The material sequenced was PBMCs. These receptor sequences come from a female donor in good health and CMV-seronegative.

This sequence joins TRBV6-1 and TRBJ1-1; D remains ambiguous. Germline V gene data show CDR1 as MNHNS and CDR2 as SASEGT. The V end was cut by 2 bases, the J end by 3 bases, with 10 bases between. CDR3 length: 14 amino acids. The CDR3 DNA follows: TGTGCCAGCAGTGAACGGCGAGGGTACACTGAAGCTTTCTTT. It yields the protein CASSERRGYTEAFF.

This chain connects TRBV10-2 to TRBJ2-1; D is unclear. The V end was cut by 8 bases, the J end by 3 bases, with 11 bases between. The CDR3 contains 13 residues. Germline CDR1 WSHSY, CDR2 SAAADI. The CDR3 nucleotides read TGCGCCAGCTCTCAGGAAATCTACAATGAGCAGTTCTTC. It encodes CASSQEIYNEQFF.

The genes are TRBV9 and TRBJ2-2; 10 bases agree with TRBD2. The CDR3 sequence is 16 residues long. The J segment lost 2 bases and the V segment lost 4 bases, leaving 5 bases of the junction unmatched. Germline assignment: CDR1 SGDLS and CDR2 YYNGEE. CDR3 protein: CASSLRLAGNTGELFF. In nucleotides, the CDR3 is TGTGCCAGCAGCCTAAGACTAGCGGGTAACACCGGGGAGCTGTTTTTT. Looking up the rest from reference TRBV9 and TRBJ2-2 gives the full variable domain: DSGVTQTPKHLITATGQRVTLRCSPRSGDLSVYWYQQSLDQGLQFLIQYYNGEERAKGNILERFSAQQFPDLHSELNLSSLELGDSALYFCASSLRLAGNTGELFFGEGSRLTVL.

V is TRBV6-1 and J is TRBJ1-2; possibly TRBD1 for D (5 bases). The CDR3 consists of 11 residues. CDR1 is MNHNS, CDR2 SASEGT, per germline. Trimming removed 7 bases at V and 7 bases at J, with 10 bases between. The CDR3 DNA sequence: TGTGCCAGCATGGGGGGACTTGGCTACACCTTC. Residues: CASMGGLGYTF.

V and J are TRBV7-9 and TRBJ2-6; tentatively, D is TRBD2 (6 bases). Trimming took off 6 bases at V and 0 bases at J, with 21 bases between the two ends. The germline V gene encodes CDR1 SEHNR and CDR2 FQNEAQ (reference sequence). The CDR3 runs 19 residues. The CDR3 loop reads CASRGGLRPPFSGANVLTF. CDR3 DNA sequence: TGTGCCAGCAGGGGAGGCTTGAGGCCACCGTTCTCTGGGGCCAACGTCCTGACTTTC.

The chain is built from TRBV12-2 and TRBJ2-2; TRBD1, as called in the table, went unchecked against the DNA. TRBV12-2 is a documented pseudogene. CDR3 length: 13 amino acids. The CDR3 is CASRQINTGELFF. The CDR3 coding sequence is TGTGCAAGTCGCCAAATTAACACCGGGGAGCTGTTTTTT.

This clone was observed once. CDR3 residues: CASSPSNNEQFF. Written as DNA, the CDR3 is TGTGCCAGCAGCCCATCCAACAATGAGCAGTTCTTC. V usage is TRBV9 and J usage is TRBJ2-1, with D unresolved. Germline V gene lookup returns CDR1 SGDLS and CDR2 YYNGEE. This CDR3 is 12 amino acids long. Trimming left V 4 bases short and J 5 bases short, with 7 bases between.

This chain joins TRBV30 and TRBJ1-3; 8 bases are shared with TRBD1. With V trimmed by 2 bases and J by 0 bases, 15 bases remained unmatched. The CDR3 spans 19 residues. The germline V gene has CDR1 GTSNPN and CDR2 SVGIG (reference sequence). The CDR3 is CAWSNGQGWFLGSGNTIYF. In nucleotides, the CDR3 is TGTGCCTGGAGTAACGGACAGGGCTGGTTCTTAGGCTCTGGAAACACCATATATTTT.

This chain links TRBV25-1 with TRBJ2-6; D is perhaps TRBD1 (6 bases). CDR1 is MGHDK and CDR2 is SYGVNS in the germline V gene. CDR3 length: 18 amino acids. The ends were cut back, 6 bases at V and 0 bases at J, with 18 bases in the middle. The CDR3 DNA follows: TGTGCCAGCAGCCCATCACAGGGAATCGGCTCTGGGGCCAACGTCCTGACTTTC. It codes for CASSPSQGIGSGANVLTF.

This clone was found a few times. V gene TRBV11-3 combines with J gene TRBJ2-5, with 8 bases fitting TRBD1. The V and J ends lost 5 bases and 3 bases, in that order; junction bases with no gene match: 8. The CDR3 covers 15 residues. Per the germline V gene, CDR1 is SGHNT and CDR2 is YENEEA. CDR3 nucleotide sequence: TGTGCCAGCAGCCCAGGGGGCCTGGTAGAAGAGACCCAGTACTTC. Translating gives CASSPGGLVEETQYF. Full variable domain (rest looked up from reference TRBV11-3 and TRBJ2-5): EAGVVQSPRYKIIEKKQPVAFWCNPISGHNTLYWYLQNLGQGPELLIRYENEEAVDDSQLPKDRFSAERLKGVDSTLKIQPAELGDSAVYLCASSPGGLVEETQYFGPGTRLLVL.

As for this clone: One end of the junction varies from germline; a read error may be responsible. The V call is TRBV7-9, the J call TRBJ1-1, with D perhaps TRBD1 (5 bases). Germline V CDR1 and CDR2: SEHNR, FQNEAQ (reference sequence). This CDR3 has 11 amino acids. The CDR3: CSSSFDREAFF. In DNA, the CDR3 is TGTTCCAGCAGCTTCGACAGAGAAGCTTTCTTT.

This chain joins TRBV28 and TRBJ2-2, with a weak D call TRBD2 (7 bases). Trimming removed 3 bases at V and 6 bases at J, with 17 bases between. This CDR3 is built from 16 residues. The V gene's germline CDR1 is MDHEN and CDR2 SYDVKM. The CDR3 DNA follows: TGTGCCAGCAGTTTGAGATTCAGGGGAGGGGCCGGGGAGCTGTTTTTT. It encodes CASSLRFRGGAGELFF.

The V gene is TRBV6-1, the J gene TRBJ1-1; 7 nucleotides line up with TRBD1. The CDR3 covers 17 residues. The V gene's germline CDR1 is MNHNS and CDR2 SASEGT. V lost 3 bases and J lost 3; bases outside the gene matches: 13. In DNA form, the CDR3 reads TGTGCCAGCAGTGATTTGGGGACAGTTCCTATGGACACTGAAGCTTTCTTT. Its translation: CASSDLGTVPMDTEAFF.

The chain joins TRBV19 to TRBJ2-7; maybe TRBD2 (6 bases). The V end was cut by 6 bases, the J end by 2 bases, with 11 bases between. CDR3 length equals 13 residues. Germline CDR1 and CDR2: LNHDA and SQIVND (reference sequence). The CDR3 is CASSKGLTYEQYF. In DNA, the CDR3 is TGTGCCAGTAGCAAGGGACTTACCTACGAGCAGTACTTC.

This clone was seen a handful of times. The J gene is TRBJ1-5, the V gene TRBV9; no definite D call. From germline, CDR1 is SGDLS and CDR2 YYNGEE. The V end was cut by 0 bases, the J end by 6 bases, with 7 bases between. The CDR3 extends over 13 amino acids. The CDR3 here is CASSVDPSQPQHF. CDR3 sequence (DNA): TGTGCCAGCAGCGTAGACCCCAGTCAGCCCCAGCATTTT.